This T cell receptor (beta chain) is drawn from a study of T cell responses to AZD1222 COVID-19 vaccine. Findings and caveats of the study: Donors, mostly white British, included more females; clonal diversity was possibly underestimated.

Sequencing was performed with immunoSEQ multiplex PCR; in TCRdb, only in-frame clones are kept and a portion is missing. The data show 75,000 to 95,000 clones, about nine tenths seen once. Concerning this clone: The antigen remains unidentified.

The sequences come from peripheral blood, collected 28 days after the second dose of the MenACWY control vaccine. This sequence originates from an adult who received the MenACWY meningococcal vaccine as a control.

The CDR3 loop is CASYSLDRDNEQFF. The CDR3 nucleotides are TGTGCCAGCTACAGTCTCGACAGGGACAATGAGCAGTTCTTC. This chain joins TRBV28 and TRBJ2-1; 7 bases are shared with TRBD1. The CDR3 extends over 14 amino acids. V was clipped by 8 bases and J by 5 bases; unmatched bases: 9. Germline-derived CDR1 and CDR2 are MDHEN and SYDVKM.